The 15 T cell receptor beta chains below all came from one sample that was sequenced in a study of T cells in Graves' hyperthyroidism and ophthalmopathy. What was amplified from RNA transcripts were TCR beta CDR3 regions. First-round RT-PCR targeting the TCR CDR3 was performed with the HTBI primer set. Via MiXCR, TCRdb re-called the multiplex PCR reads, giving one row per CDR3 protein. The sample yields about 360,000 distinct CDR3 sequences, less than 15% seen once. The specimen was blood. Source of these receptors: a woman aged 18-30 years with Graves' hyperthyroidism.

At least ten counts were recorded for this clonotype. V and J are TRBV7-2 and TRBJ2-7; 9 bases fit TRBD1. Germline values: CDR1 SGHTA, CDR2 FQGNSA. The ends lost 6 bases at V and 0 bases at J; junction bases unmatched: 6. This CDR3 spans 15 amino acids. For the CDR3, the DNA is TGTGCCAGCAGAAGGGACAGGGACAGCTCCTACGAGCAGTACTTC. Its translation is CASRRDRDSSYEQYF.

The J gene is TRBJ2-7, the V gene TRBV2; perhaps TRBD2 as D (5 bases). This CDR3 is 14 amino acids long. The germline V gene has CDR1 SNHLY and CDR2 FYNNEI. V lost 3 bases and J lost 5, with 14 bases in between. In nucleotides, the CDR3 is TGTGCCAGCAGTGATGGGTGGGAGCACGACGAGCAGTACTTC. Amino acids: CASSDGWEHDEQYF.

In its sample, this clonotype was seen a few times. This chain connects TRBV4-1 to TRBJ1-4; D gene uncertain. The ends were cut back, 5 bases at V and 8 bases at J, with 24 bases in the middle. Per germline, CDR1 MGHRA and CDR2 YSYEKL. The CDR3 has 17 amino acids. CDR3 sequence (DNA): TGCGCCAGCAGCTTTTCGGGTGTGGGCCCCTTAAGCGAAAAACTGTTTTTT. The encoded protein is CASSFSGVGPLSEKLFF.

This clonotype was detected ten times or more. The V and J genes are TRBV6-2 or TRBV6-3 and TRBJ2-1, with 7 positions matching TRBD2. V lost 7 bases and J lost 4; bases outside the gene matches: 7. Germline CDR1 reads MNHEY; CDR2 reads SVGEGT. The CDR3 is 14 residues long. DNA of the CDR3: TGTGCCAGCACCCCGGGACTACCTTACAATGAGCAGTTCTTC. This encodes CASTPGLPYNEQFF.

The chain joins TRBV10-3 to TRBJ2-2; the D gene is possibly TRBD1 (6 bases). Germline V gene data show CDR1 as ENHRY and CDR2 as SYGVKD. This CDR3 contains 15 residues. Trimming shortened V by 5 bases and J by 0 bases, and 10 bases separated the two germline ends. CDR3 loop: CAISWTDPNTGELFF. The CDR3 DNA reads as TGTGCCATCAGTTGGACAGACCCGAACACCGGGGAGCTGTTTTTT.

This clonotype has just one count. The CDR3 coding sequence is TGTGCCAGCGGCTGGGGCTTTGGAAACACCATATATTTT. Its translation is CASGWGFGNTIYF. The rearrangement joins TRBV2 to TRBJ1-3; TRBD1 is a possible D gene (5 bases). The CDR3 loop spans 13 amino acids. In germline, CDR1 is SNHLY, CDR2 FYNNEI. V lost 8 bases, J lost 3 bases, and 11 bases lay in between.

The genes are TRBV19 and TRBJ2-5; 7 bases fit TRBD1. The germline V gene has CDR1 LNHDA and CDR2 SQIVND (reference sequence). The V gene end was trimmed by 3 bases and the J gene end by 4 bases; junction bases not matched to a gene: 11. The CDR3 has 16 residues. CDR3 amino acids: CASSMGATGMTETQYF. CDR3 coding DNA: TGTGCCAGTAGTATGGGGGCGACAGGGATGACAGAGACCCAGTACTTC.

This clonotype has ten or more counts. The J gene is TRBJ2-6, the V gene TRBV7-3; D possibly corresponds to TRBD1 (7 bases). The CDR3 length is 15 residues. Germline assignment: CDR1 SGHTA and CDR2 FQGTGA. V was pared by 5 bases and J by 2 bases, with 10 bases between. For the CDR3, the DNA is TGTGCCAGCAGCCTCAGGGGGGCTGGGGCCAACGTCCTGACTTTC. This encodes CASSLRGAGANVLTF. Supplemented by reference TRBV7-3 and TRBJ2-6, the full variable domain reads GAGVSQTPSNKVTEKGKYVELRCDPISGHTALYWYRQSLGQGPEFLIYFQGTGAADDSGLPNDRFFAVRPEGSVSTLKIQRTERGDSAVYLCASSLRGAGANVLTFGAGSRLTVL.

This clonotype was seen a handful of times. The V call is TRBV18, the J call TRBJ1-2; 9 nucleotides line up with TRBD1. The ends lost 3 bases at V and 3 bases at J; junction bases unmatched: 14. From germline, CDR1 is KGHSH and CDR2 LQKENI. CDR3 size: 18 residues. Here the CDR3 reads CASSPDSISGQGYYGYTF. DNA of the CDR3: TGTGCCAGCTCACCCGACTCTATATCCGGACAGGGGTACTATGGCTACACCTTC.

In this sample, this clonotype turned up many times. The rearrangement joins TRBV27 to TRBJ2-7, with 8 positions matching TRBD1. The V gene's germline CDR1 is MNHEY and CDR2 SMNVEV (reference sequence). V shed 5 bases and J 4 bases; nucleotides not matched to a gene: 10. This CDR3 region has 15 residues. The CDR3 region is CASSGSDRAGYEQYF. The CDR3 DNA is TGTGCCAGCAGTGGCTCGGACAGGGCAGGGTACGAGCAGTACTTC.

This clonotype occurred many times. The V call is TRBV7-2, the J call TRBJ2-7, with D possibly matching TRBD2 (7 bases). CDR3 length: 15 residues. The V end was cut by 6 bases, the J end by 2 bases, with 17 bases between. Germline V gene sequence: CDR1 SGHTA, CDR2 FQGNSA. The CDR3 DNA follows: TGTGCCAGCAGTCCCCCCAGGGGAGGGGCCTACGAGCAGTACTTC. Translating gives CASSPPRGGAYEQYF.

This clonotype showed up many times. The chain carries TRBV6-2 or TRBV6-3 and TRBJ1-1; 8 bases are shared with TRBD1. V lost 5 bases, J lost 2 bases, and 7 bases stayed unmatched. Germline CDR1 MNHEY, CDR2 SVGEGT. The CDR3 consists of 15 residues. The CDR3 nucleotides read TGTGCCAGCAGTCCCCCCGGACAGGGTAACACTGAAGCTTTCTTT. Translated: CASSPPGQGNTEAFF.

This clonotype was detected many times. In DNA form, the CDR3 reads TGTGCCAGCAGCGAAGGGGCCTACAGCGAAGGCCAGTACTTC. This gives the protein CASSEGAYSEGQYF. The chain is built from TRBV7-8 and TRBJ2-5; weak D call: TRBD1 (5 bases). CDR1 and CDR2 (germline): SGHVS, FQNEAQ. The CDR3 consists of 14 residues. Trimming removed 5 bases from V and 10 bases from J, with 20 bases in between.

The J gene is TRBJ2-2, the V gene TRBV19; 8 bases fit TRBD2. The CDR3 spans 17 residues. Germline loops: CDR1 LNHDA, CDR2 SQIVND (reference sequence). V gave up 1 base and J gave up 3 bases; unmatched junction bases: 7. This CDR3 is CASSIGHGRADTGELFF. CDR3 coding DNA: TGTGCCAGTAGTATAGGGCACGGGAGGGCGGACACCGGGGAGCTGTTTTTT.

Ten or more counts support this clonotype. The V gene is TRBV3-1, the J gene TRBJ2-3; no definite D call. V was trimmed by 1 base and J by 4 bases, leaving 6 bases between them. The germline V gene encodes CDR1 LGHDT and CDR2 YNNKEL (reference sequence). The CDR3 is made up of 13 amino acids. CDR3 bases: TGTGCCAGCAGCCAAGTCGTGGCAGATACGCAGTATTTT. This gives the protein CASSQVVADTQYF.